The clone carrying this T cell receptor beta chain was detected many times. Its specificity is unknown. The sample belongs to a study of T-cell reconstitution after alpha-beta-depleted transplantation in children. Study observations and caveats: Newly produced T cells mostly provided counts and TCRbeta diversity after one year, as hyperexpanded clones declined.

The V gene lost 5 bases and the J gene lost 6 bases, with 7 bases spanning the gap. The CDR3 contains 11 residues. The germline CDR1 and CDR2 sequences are SGHRS and YFSETQ. Unique molecular identifiers were incorporated when the TCRbeta library was constructed. MiXCR, applied by TCRdb to the PCR reads, yields one record per CDR3 protein. Here the sample spans about 110,000 distinct CDR3 sequences, 10% being singletons. The clonotype was recovered from a boy younger than 10 with acute lymphoblastic leukemia, due to receive a stem cell transplant. The specimen comprised PBMCs, sampled before TCRalphabeta/CD19-depleted stem cell transplant. The V gene is TRBV5-1, the J gene TRBJ2-3; D is possibly TRBD1 or TRBD2 (5 bases each). This CDR3 reads CASSGGDTQYF. Written as DNA, the CDR3 is TGCGCCAGCAGTGGGGGTGATACGCAGTATTTT.